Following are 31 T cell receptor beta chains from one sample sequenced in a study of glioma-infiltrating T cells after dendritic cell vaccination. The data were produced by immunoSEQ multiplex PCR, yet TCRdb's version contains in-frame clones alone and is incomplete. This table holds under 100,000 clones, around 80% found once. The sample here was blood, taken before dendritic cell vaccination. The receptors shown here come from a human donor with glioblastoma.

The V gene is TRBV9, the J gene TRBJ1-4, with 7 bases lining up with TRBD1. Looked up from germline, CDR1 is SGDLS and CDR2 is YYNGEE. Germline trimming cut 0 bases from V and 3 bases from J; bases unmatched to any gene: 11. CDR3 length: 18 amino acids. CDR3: CASSVGPGAGGSNEKLFF. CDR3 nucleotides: TGTGCCAGCAGCGTAGGACCGGGGGCAGGGGGGTCTAATGAAAAACTGTTTTTT.

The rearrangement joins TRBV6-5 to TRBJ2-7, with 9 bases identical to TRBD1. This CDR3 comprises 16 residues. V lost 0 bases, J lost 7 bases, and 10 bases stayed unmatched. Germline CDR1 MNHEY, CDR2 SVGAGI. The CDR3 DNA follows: TGTGCCAGCAGTTACTCGGTGATGGGAGGGACAGGGGAGCAGTACTTC. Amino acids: CASSYSVMGGTGEQYF.

The CDR3 region is CASRHGTGRGNQPQHF. CDR3 in DNA: TGTGCCAGCAGGCATGGGACAGGGAGGGGAAATCAGCCCCAGCATTTT. This sequence joins TRBV27 and TRBJ1-5; 9 bases align to TRBD1. The CDR3 runs to 16 residues. Germline V CDR1 and CDR2: MNHEY, SMNVEV (reference sequence). The V segment lost 6 bases and the J segment 4 bases; nucleotides outside the gene matches: 10.

CDR3 bases: TGCGCCAGCAGCTTGGGGACCCCGGCGGCAGGGTACACCGGGGAGCTGTTTTTT. Protein product: CASSLGTPAAGYTGELFF. V gene TRBV5-1 combines with J gene TRBJ2-2; D may be TRBD1 (5 bases). This CDR3 contains 18 residues. V lost 0 bases and J 3 bases, leaving 18 bases between the germline ends. CDR1 is SGHRS and CDR2 is YFSETQ in the germline V gene.

The CDR3 DNA sequence: TGTGCCAGCAGCTTCCTAAGCAGCGGGGTCGCGAACACCGGGGAGCTGTTTTTT. Translating it yields CASSFLSSGVANTGELFF. This sequence joins TRBV7-6 and TRBJ2-2; 7 bases fit TRBD2. CDR1 and CDR2 (germline): SGHVS, FNYEAQ. The CDR3 loop spans 18 amino acids. With V trimmed by 3 bases and J by 0 bases, 10 bases remained unmatched.

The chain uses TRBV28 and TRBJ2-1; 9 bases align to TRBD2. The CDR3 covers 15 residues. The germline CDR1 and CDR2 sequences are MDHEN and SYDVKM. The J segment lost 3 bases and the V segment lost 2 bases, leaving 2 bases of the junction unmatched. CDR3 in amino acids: CASSLGREGYNEQFF. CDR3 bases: TGTGCCAGCAGTTTAGGGCGGGAGGGCTACAATGAGCAGTTCTTC.

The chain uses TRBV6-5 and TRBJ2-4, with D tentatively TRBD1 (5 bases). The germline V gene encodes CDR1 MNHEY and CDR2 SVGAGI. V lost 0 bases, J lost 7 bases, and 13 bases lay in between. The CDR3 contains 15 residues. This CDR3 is CASSYSGAFGNIQYF. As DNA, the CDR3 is TGTGCCAGCAGTTACTCAGGGGCATTCGGGAACATTCAGTACTTC.

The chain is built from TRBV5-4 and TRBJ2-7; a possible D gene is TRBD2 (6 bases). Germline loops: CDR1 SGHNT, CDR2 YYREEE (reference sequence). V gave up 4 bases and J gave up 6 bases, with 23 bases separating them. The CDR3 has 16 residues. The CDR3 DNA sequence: TGTGCCAGCAGCCCACACTCGGCGGGGCCCGCCGCCGAGCAGTACTTC. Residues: CASSPHSAGPAAEQYF.

CDR3 DNA sequence: TGTGCCAGCAGCGTAGGCACGGAGACCTACGAGCAGTACTTC. Translation gives CASSVGTETYEQYF. V usage is TRBV9 and J usage is TRBJ2-5, with D unresolved. TRBJ2-7 matches the DNA end more closely, so the J call is doubtful. The CDR3 extends over 14 amino acids. CDR1 is SGDLS and CDR2 is YYNGEE in the germline V gene.

The CDR3 reads CASSTSGGRYNEQFF. The CDR3, as DNA: TGTGCCAGTAGTACTAGCGGGGGCCGCTACAATGAGCAGTTCTTC. The genes are TRBV19 and TRBJ2-1; 10 bases fit TRBD2. The V gene end was trimmed by 4 bases and the J gene end by 3 bases; junction bases not matched to a gene: 3. CDR3 size: 15 residues. Germline V gives CDR1 LNHDA, CDR2 SQIVND (reference sequence).

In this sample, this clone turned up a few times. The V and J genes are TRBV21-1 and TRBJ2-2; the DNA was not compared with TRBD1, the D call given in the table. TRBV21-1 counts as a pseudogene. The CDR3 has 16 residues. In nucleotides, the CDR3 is TGTGCCAGCACCAAGGAGGGACAGGGTGAGGCCGGGGAGCTGTTTTTT. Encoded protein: CASTKEGQGEAGELFF.

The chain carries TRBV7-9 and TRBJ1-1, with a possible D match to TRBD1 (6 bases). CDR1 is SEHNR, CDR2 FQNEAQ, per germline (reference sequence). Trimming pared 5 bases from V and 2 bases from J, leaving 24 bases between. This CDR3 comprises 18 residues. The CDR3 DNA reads TGTGCCAGCAGCCCACCCCTGACAGGCCCACGTTTTAACACTGAAGCTTTCTTT. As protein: CASSPPLTGPRFNTEAFF.

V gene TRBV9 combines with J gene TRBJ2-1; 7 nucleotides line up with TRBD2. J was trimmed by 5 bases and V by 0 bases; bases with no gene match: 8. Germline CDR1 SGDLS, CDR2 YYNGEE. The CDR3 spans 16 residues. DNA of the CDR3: TGTGCCAGCAGCGTAGGAGGACTAGTCATCAACAATGAGCAGTTCTTC. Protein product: CASSVGGLVINNEQFF.

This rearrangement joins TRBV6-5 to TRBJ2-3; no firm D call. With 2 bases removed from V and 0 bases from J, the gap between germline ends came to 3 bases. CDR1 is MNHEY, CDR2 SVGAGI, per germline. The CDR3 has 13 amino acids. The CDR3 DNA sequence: TGTGCCAGCAGTTACCAAAGCACAGATACGCAGTATTTT. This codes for CASSYQSTDTQYF.

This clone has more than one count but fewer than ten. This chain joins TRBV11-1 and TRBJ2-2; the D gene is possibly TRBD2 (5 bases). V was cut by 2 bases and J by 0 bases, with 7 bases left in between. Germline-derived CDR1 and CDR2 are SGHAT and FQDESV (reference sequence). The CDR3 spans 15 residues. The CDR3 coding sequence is TGTGCCAGCAGCTTATCTAGCTCGAACACCGGGGAGCTGTTTTTT. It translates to CASSLSSSNTGELFF. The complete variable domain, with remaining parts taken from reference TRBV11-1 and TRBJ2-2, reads EAEVAQSPRYKITEKSQAVAFWCDPISGHATLYWYRQILGQGPELLVQFQDESVVDDSQLPKDRFSAERLKGVDSTLKIQPAELGDSAMYLCASSLSSSNTGELFFGEGSRLTVL.

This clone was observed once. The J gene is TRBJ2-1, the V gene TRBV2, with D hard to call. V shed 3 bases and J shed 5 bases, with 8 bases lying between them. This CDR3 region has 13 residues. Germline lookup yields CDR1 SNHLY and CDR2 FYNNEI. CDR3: CASSETKNNEQFF. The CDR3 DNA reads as TGTGCCAGCAGTGAGACAAAAAACAATGAGCAGTTCTTC.

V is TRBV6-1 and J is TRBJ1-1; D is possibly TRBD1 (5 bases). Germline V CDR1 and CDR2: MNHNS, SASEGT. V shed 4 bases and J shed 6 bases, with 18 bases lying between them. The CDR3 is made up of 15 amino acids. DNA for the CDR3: TGTGCCAGCAGTGCCCGGGCTCCAAAAGGGGCTGAAGCTTTCTTT. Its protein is CASSARAPKGAEAFF.

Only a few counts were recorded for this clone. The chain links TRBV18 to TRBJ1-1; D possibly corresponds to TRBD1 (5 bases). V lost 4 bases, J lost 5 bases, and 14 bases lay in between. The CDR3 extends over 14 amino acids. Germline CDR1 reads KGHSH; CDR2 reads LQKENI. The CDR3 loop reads CASSQSPGETEAFF. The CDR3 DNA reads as TGTGCCAGCTCACAATCGCCGGGGGAGACTGAAGCTTTCTTT.

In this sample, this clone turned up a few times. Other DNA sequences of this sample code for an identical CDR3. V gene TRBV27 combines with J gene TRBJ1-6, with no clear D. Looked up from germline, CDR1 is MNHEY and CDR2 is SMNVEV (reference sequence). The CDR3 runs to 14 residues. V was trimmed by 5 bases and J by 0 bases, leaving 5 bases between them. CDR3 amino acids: CASSPGSYNSPLHF. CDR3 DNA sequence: TGTGCCAGCAGTCCGGGCTCCTATAATTCACCCCTCCACTTT.

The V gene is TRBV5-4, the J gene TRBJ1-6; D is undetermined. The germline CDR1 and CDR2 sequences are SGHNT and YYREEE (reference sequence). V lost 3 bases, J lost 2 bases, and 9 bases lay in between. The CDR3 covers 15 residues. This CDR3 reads CASSSPGTYNSPLHF. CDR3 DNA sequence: TGTGCCAGCAGCTCACCGGGGACCTATAATTCACCCCTCCACTTT.

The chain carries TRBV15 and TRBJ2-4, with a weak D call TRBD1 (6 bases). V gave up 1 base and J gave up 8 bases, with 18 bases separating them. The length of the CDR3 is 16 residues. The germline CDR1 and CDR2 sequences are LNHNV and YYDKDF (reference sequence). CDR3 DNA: TGTGCCACCAGCAGAGGATGGGGGACAACTCTAGACATTCAGTACTTC. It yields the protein CATSRGWGTTLDIQYF.

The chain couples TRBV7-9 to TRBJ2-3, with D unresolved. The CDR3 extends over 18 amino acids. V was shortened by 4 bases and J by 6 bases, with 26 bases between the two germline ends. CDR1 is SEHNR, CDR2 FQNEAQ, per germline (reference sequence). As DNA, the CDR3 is TGTGCCAGCAGCTCTCCCCCCTATCGTCCGCTATCCTGGGATACGCAGTATTTT. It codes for CASSSPPYRPLSWDTQYF.

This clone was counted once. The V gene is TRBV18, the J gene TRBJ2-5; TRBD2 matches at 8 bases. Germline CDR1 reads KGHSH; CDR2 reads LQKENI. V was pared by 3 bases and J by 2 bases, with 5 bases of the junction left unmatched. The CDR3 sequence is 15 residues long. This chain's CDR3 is CASSPPGGGQETQYF. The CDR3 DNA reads TGTGCCAGCTCACCCCCGGGCGGGGGGCAAGAGACCCAGTACTTC.

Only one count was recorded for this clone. The CDR3 bases are TGTGCCAGCAGGGAAACAGGGAGTGGAAACACCATATATTTT. It is translated as CASRETGSGNTIYF. This chain links TRBV2 with TRBJ1-3, with D possibly matching TRBD1 (6 bases). Germline V gene sequence: CDR1 SNHLY, CDR2 FYNNEI. V was pared by 6 bases and J by 3 bases, with 12 bases between. The length of the CDR3 is 14 residues.

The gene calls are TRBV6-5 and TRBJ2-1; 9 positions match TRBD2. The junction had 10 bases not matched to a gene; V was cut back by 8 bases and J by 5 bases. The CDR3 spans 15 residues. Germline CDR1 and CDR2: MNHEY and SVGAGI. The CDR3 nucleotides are TGTGCCAGCTGCAGGACTAGCGAGAGAGACAATGAGCAGTTCTTC. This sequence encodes CASCRTSERDNEQFF.

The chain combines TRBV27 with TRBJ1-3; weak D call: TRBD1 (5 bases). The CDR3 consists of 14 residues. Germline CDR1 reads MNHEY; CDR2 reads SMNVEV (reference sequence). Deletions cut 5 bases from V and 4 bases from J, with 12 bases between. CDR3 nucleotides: TGTGCCAGCAGTCCCCTTGGGGCGGGAAACACCATATATTTT. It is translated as CASSPLGAGNTIYF.

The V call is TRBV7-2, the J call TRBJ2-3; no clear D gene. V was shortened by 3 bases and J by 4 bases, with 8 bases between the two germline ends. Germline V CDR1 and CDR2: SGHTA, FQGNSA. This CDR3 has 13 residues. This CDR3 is CASSLQLADTQYF. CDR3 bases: TGTGCCAGCAGCTTGCAGCTAGCAGATACGCAGTATTTT.

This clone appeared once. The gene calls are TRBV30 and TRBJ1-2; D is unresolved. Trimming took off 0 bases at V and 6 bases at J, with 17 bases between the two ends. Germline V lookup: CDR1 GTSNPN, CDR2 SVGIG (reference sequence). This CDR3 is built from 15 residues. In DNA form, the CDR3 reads TGTGCCTGGAGTGTAAGGCAGGAATACAGAAATGGCTACACCTTC. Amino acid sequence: CAWSVRQEYRNGYTF.

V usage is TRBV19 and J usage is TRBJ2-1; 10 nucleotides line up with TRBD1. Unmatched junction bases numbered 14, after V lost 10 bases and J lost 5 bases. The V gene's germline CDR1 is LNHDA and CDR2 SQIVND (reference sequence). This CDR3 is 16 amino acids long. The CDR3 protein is CATLKRGQGIHNEQFF. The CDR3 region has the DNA TGTGCCACCCTTAAACGGGGACAGGGGATCCACAATGAGCAGTTCTTC.

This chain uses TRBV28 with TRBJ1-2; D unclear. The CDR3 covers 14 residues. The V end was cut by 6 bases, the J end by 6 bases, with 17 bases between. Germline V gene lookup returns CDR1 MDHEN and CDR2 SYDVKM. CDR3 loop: CASSLQFGRDGYTF. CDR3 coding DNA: TGTGCCAGCAGCCTCCAATTTGGGAGGGATGGCTACACCTTC.

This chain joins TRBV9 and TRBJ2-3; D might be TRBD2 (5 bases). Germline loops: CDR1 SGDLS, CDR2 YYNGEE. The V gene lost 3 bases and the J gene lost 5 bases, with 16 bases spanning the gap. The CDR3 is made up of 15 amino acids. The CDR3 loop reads CASSGTAVSRDTQYF. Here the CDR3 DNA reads TGTGCCAGCAGCGGAACAGCGGTCTCTAGAGATACGCAGTATTTT. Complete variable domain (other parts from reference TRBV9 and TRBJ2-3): DSGVTQTPKHLITATGQRVTLRCSPRSGDLSVYWYQQSLDQGLQFLIQYYNGEERAKGNILERFSAQQFPDLHSELNLSSLELGDSALYFCASSGTAVSRDTQYFGPGTRLTVL.